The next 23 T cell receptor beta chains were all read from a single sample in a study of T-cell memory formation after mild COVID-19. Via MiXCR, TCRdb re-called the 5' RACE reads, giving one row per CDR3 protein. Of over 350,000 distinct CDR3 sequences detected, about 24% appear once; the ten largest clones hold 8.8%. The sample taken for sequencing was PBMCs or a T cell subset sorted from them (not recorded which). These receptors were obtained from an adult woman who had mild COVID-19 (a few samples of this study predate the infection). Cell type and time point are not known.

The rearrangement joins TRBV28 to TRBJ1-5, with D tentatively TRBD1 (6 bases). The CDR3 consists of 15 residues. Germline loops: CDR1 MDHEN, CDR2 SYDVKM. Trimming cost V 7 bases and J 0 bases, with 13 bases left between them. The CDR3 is CASKSGAHSNQPQHF. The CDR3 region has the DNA TGTGCCAGCAAGTCGGGGGCCCATAGCAATCAGCCCCAGCATTTT.

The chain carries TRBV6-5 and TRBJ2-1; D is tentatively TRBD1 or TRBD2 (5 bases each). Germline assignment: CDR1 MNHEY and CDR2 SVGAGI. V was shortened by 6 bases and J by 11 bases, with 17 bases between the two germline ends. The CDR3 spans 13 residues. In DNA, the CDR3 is TGTGCCAGCAGACAAACCGTGGGACGGCAGCAGTTCTTC. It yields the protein CASRQTVGRQQFF.

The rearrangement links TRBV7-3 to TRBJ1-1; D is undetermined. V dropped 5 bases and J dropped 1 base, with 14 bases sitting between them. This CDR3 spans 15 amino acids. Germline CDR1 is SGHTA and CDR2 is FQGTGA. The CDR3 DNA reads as TGTGCCAGCAGCCTGACACATACACCGAACACTGAAGCTTTCTTT. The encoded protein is CASSLTHTPNTEAFF.

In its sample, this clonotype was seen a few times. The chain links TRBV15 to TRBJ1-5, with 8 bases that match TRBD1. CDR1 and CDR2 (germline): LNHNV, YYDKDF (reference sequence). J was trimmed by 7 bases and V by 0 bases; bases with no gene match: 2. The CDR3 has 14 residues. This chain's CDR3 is CATSRDPGGQPQHF. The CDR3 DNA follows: TGTGCCACCAGCAGAGACCCAGGGGGCCAGCCCCAGCATTTT.

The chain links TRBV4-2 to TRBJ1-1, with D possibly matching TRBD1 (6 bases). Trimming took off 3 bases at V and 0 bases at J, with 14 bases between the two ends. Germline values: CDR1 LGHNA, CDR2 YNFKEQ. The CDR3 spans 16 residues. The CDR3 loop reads CASSHSGGQMNTEAFF. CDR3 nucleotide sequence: TGTGCCAGCAGCCACTCGGGGGGGCAGATGAACACTGAAGCTTTCTTT.

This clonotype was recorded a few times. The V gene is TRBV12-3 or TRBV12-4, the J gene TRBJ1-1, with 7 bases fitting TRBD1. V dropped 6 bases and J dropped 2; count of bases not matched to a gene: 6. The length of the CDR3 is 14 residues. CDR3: CASRLGQPNTEAFF. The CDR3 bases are TGTGCCAGCAGGCTGGGACAGCCCAACACTGAAGCTTTCTTT.

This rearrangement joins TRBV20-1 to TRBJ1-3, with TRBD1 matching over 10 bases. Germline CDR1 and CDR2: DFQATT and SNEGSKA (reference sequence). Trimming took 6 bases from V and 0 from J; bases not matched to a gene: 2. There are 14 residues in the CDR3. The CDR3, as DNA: TGCAGTGCGCGACAGGGGGCCTCTGGAAACACCATATATTTT. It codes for CSARQGASGNTIYF.

The CDR3 loop is CAWSVPPNKGGYTEAFF. The DNA for the CDR3 is TGTGCCTGGAGTGTCCCCCCGAATAAGGGAGGGTACACTGAAGCTTTCTTT. J is TRBJ1-1 and V is TRBV30; D unclear. Germline CDR1 GTSNPN, CDR2 SVGIG (reference sequence). V dropped 0 bases and J dropped 3 bases, with 20 bases sitting between them. This CDR3 is built from 17 residues.

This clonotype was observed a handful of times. CDR3: CASSLVAGGPNTDTQYF. CDR3 nucleotides: TGTGCCAGCAGCTTAGTAGCGGGAGGGCCTAACACAGATACGCAGTATTTT. The chain has TRBV7-6 and TRBJ2-3; TRBD2 agrees at 11 bases. This CDR3 is built from 17 residues. Germline CDR1 reads SGHVS; CDR2 reads FNYEAQ. V gave up 1 base and J gave up 2 bases; unmatched junction bases: 5.

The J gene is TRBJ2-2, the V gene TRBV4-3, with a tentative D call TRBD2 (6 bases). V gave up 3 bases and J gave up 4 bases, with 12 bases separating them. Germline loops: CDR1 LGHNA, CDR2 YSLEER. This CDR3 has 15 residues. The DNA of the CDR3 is TGCGCCAGCAGCCATGGAACTAGCTCCACCGGGGAGCTGTTTTTT. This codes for CASSHGTSSTGELFF.

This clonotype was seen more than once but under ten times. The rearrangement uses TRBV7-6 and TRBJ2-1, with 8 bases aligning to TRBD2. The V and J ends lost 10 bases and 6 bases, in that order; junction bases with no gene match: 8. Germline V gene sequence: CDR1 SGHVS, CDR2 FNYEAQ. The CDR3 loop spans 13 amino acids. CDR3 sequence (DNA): TGTGCCACCAAGGCTAGCGGGTCCAATGAGCAGTTCTTC. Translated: CATKASGSNEQFF. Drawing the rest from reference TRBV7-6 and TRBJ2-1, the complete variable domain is GAGVSQSPRYKVTKRGQDVALRCDPISGHVSLYWYRQALGQGPEFLTYFNYEAQQDKSGLPNDRFSAERPEGSISTLTIQRTEQRDSAMYRCATKASGSNEQFFGPGTRLTVL.

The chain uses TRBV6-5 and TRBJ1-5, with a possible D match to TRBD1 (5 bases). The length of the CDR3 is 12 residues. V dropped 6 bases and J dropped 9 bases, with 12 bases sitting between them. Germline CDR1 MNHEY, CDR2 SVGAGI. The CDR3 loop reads CASSYRGGPQHF. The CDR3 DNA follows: TGTGCCAGCAGCTACCGGGGGGGGCCCCAGCATTTT.

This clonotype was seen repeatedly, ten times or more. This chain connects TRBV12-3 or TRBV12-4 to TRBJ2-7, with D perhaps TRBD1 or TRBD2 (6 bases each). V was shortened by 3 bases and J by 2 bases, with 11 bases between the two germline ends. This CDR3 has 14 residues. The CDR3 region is CASSFARGPYEQYF. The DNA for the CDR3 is TGTGCCAGCAGTTTCGCTCGGGGGCCCTACGAGCAGTACTTC.

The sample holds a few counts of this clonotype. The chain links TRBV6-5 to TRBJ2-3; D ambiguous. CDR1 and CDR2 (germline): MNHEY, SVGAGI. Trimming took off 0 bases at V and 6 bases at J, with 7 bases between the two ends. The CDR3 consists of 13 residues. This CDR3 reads CASSYSFFDTQYF. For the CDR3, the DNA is TGTGCCAGCAGTTACTCGTTCTTCGATACGCAGTATTTT.

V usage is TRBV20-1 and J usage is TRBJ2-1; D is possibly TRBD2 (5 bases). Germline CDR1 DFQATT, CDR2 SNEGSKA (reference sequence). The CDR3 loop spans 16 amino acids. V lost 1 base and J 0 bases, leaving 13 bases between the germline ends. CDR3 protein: CSARVPGLSSYNEQFF. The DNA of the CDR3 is TGCAGTGCTAGAGTACCGGGGTTGAGCTCCTACAATGAGCAGTTCTTC.

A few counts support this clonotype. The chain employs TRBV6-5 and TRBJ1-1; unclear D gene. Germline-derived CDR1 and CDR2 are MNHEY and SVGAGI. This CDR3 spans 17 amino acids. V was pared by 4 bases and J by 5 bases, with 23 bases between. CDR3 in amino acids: CASSSTSAVAGGTEAFF. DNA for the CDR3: TGTGCCAGCAGTTCCACATCGGCAGTGGCTGGCGGTACTGAAGCTTTCTTT.

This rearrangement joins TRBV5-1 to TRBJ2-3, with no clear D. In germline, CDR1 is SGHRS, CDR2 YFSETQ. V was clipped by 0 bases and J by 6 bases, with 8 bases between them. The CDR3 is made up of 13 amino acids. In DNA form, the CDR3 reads TGCGCCAGCAGCTTGGCGATTCGGGATACGCAGTATTTT. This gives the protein CASSLAIRDTQYF.

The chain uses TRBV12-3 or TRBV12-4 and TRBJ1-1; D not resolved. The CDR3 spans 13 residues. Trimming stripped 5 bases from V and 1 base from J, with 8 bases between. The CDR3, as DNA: TGTGCCAGCAGTGGGCCGGGGAACACTGAAGCTTTCTTT. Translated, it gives CASSGPGNTEAFF.

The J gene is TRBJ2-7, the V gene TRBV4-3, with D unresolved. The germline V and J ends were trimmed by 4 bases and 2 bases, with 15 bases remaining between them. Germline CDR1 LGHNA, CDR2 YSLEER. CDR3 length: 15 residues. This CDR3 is CASSLSNEIAYEQYF. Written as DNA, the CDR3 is TGCGCCAGCAGCCTCTCTAACGAGATCGCCTACGAGCAGTACTTC.

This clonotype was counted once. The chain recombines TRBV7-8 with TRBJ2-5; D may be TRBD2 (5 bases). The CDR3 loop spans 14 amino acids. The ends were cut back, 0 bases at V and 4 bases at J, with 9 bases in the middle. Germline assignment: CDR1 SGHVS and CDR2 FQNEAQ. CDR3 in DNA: TGTGCCAGCAGCTTAGCGAGCGGCGCAGAGACCCAGTACTTC. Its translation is CASSLASGAETQYF.

The CDR3 loop reads CASSVGALGRNTEAFF. DNA for the CDR3: TGTGCCAGCAGCGTAGGAGCGTTGGGGAGAAACACTGAAGCTTTCTTT. J is TRBJ1-1 and V is TRBV9; D call uncertain. V lost 0 bases to trimming and J lost 2 bases, with 14 bases between them. The length of the CDR3 is 16 residues. CDR1 is SGDLS and CDR2 is YYNGEE in the germline V gene. Complete variable domain (other parts from reference TRBV9 and TRBJ1-1): DSGVTQTPKHLITATGQRVTLRCSPRSGDLSVYWYQQSLDQGLQFLIQYYNGEERAKGNILERFSAQQFPDLHSELNLSSLELGDSALYFCASSVGALGRNTEAFFGQGTRLTVV.

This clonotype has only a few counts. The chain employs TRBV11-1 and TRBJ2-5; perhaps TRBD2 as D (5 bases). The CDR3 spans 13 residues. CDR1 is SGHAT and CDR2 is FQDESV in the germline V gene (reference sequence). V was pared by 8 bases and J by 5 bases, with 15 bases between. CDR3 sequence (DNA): TGTGCCAGCGAAGTCGTCCCGGGGGAGACCCAGTACTTC. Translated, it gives CASEVVPGETQYF. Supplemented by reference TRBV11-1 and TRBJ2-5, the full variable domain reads EAEVAQSPRYKITEKSQAVAFWCDPISGHATLYWYRQILGQGPELLVQFQDESVVDDSQLPKDRFSAERLKGVDSTLKIQPAELGDSAMYLCASEVVPGETQYFGPGTRLLVL.

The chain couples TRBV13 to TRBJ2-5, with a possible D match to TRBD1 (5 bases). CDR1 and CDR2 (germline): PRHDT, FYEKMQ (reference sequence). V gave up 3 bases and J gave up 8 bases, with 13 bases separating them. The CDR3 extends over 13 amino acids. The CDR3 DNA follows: TGTGCCAGCAGCTTTGGGGCAGAGAGAACCCAGTACTTC. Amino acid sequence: CASSFGAERTQYF.